Below, 9 T cell receptor beta chains from the same sample are listed, as sequenced in a study of cytomegalovirus exposure and HLA in healthy donors. Both 60 Vbeta primers and 13 Jbeta primers went into the PCR. The data were produced by immunoSEQ multiplex PCR, yet TCRdb's version contains in-frame clones alone and is incomplete. This listing includes 150,000 or so clones. Sequences were obtained from PBMCs. Every receptor here comes from a woman between 45 and 65 years old in good health and CMV-seronegative.

The V and J genes are TRBV5-6 and TRBJ1-6; tentative D call: TRBD1 (5 bases). Trimming shortened V by 6 bases and J by 10 bases, and 17 bases separated the two germline ends. Germline CDR1 reads SGHDT; CDR2 reads YYEEEE. The CDR3 has 14 residues. The CDR3 DNA sequence: TGTGCCAGCAACGACTGGGGAGGGGAGTCACCCCTCCACTTT. It yields the protein CASNDWGGESPLHF. Together with reference TRBV5-6 and TRBJ1-6, the CDR3 gives the full variable domain: DAGVTQSPTHLIKTRGQQVTLRCSPKSGHDTVSWYQQALGQGPQFIFQYYEEEERQRGNFPDRFSGHQFPNYSSELNVNALLLGDSALYLCASNDWGGESPLHFGNGTRLTVT.

CDR3 amino acids: CSVWAATNEKLFF. CDR3 DNA sequence: TGCAGCGTTTGGGCAGCAACTAATGAAAAACTGTTTTTT. The J gene is TRBJ1-4, the V gene TRBV29-1; no clear D gene. The V end was cut by 5 bases, the J end by 0 bases, with 7 bases between. This CDR3 region has 13 residues. Germline values: CDR1 SQVTM, CDR2 ANQGSEA.

V gene TRBV5-6 combines with J gene TRBJ1-3, with D unresolved. Germline V gives CDR1 SGHDT, CDR2 YYEEEE. The V gene lost 3 bases and the J gene lost 4 bases, with 17 bases spanning the gap. The CDR3 sequence is 16 residues long. CDR3 residues: CASSSRPGDIGNTIYF. CDR3 coding DNA: TGTGCCAGCAGCTCCCGACCCGGGGATATAGGAAACACCATATATTTT.

The chain has TRBV6-1 and TRBJ1-3, with 10 bases identical to TRBD1. CDR1 is MNHNS and CDR2 is SASEGT in the germline V gene. There are 14 residues in the CDR3. Trimming cost V 5 bases and J 8 bases; bases outside gene matches: 6. In nucleotides, the CDR3 is TGTGCCAGCAGTCTCCGGGACAGGGGTGACACCATATATTTT. This gives the protein CASSLRDRGDTIYF.

The chain links TRBV19 to TRBJ1-1; 7 positions match TRBD1. Germline V lookup: CDR1 LNHDA, CDR2 SQIVND (reference sequence). This CDR3 contains 12 residues. The trim removed 5 bases at V and 7 bases at J, leaving 4 bases unmatched. In DNA, the CDR3 is TGTGCCAGTAGTGTGGGGACAGTTGAAGCTTTCTTT. Translation gives CASSVGTVEAFF.

The chain has TRBV13 and TRBJ2-7; 14 bases map to TRBD2. The germline V gene encodes CDR1 PRHDT and CDR2 FYEKMQ (reference sequence). This CDR3 is built from 20 residues. Germline trimming cut 5 bases from V and 3 bases from J; bases unmatched to any gene: 18. The chain's CDR3 is CASSPLPPGLAGVSFYEQYF. CDR3 bases: TGTGCCAGCAGCCCCCTGCCCCCGGGACTAGCGGGAGTGAGCTTCTACGAGCAGTACTTC.

The V call is TRBV5-1, the J call TRBJ2-3; 8 bases fit TRBD1. This CDR3 has 19 residues. Per germline, CDR1 SGHRS and CDR2 YFSETQ. V lost 9 bases and J lost 5; bases outside the gene matches: 26. CDR3 DNA: TGCGCCACCCCCCACCCCCCCGACAGGGGATCAGGGGTGCGAGATACGCAGTATTTT. Translation: CATPHPPDRGSGVRDTQYF.

V is TRBV6-5 and J is TRBJ1-2, with a weak D call TRBD1 (5 bases). The ends were cut back, 7 bases at V and 2 bases at J, with 8 bases in the middle. Germline V gene lookup returns CDR1 MNHEY and CDR2 SVGAGI. CDR3 size: 12 residues. The CDR3 here is CASKKGNYGYTF. The CDR3 nucleotides read TGTGCCAGCAAGAAGGGGAACTATGGCTACACCTTC.

The chain employs TRBV9 and TRBJ2-3; 7 bases fit TRBD2. The V segment lost 1 base and the J segment 1 base; nucleotides outside the gene matches: 6. In germline, CDR1 is SGDLS, CDR2 YYNGEE. The CDR3 totals 16 residues. CDR3 loop: CASSVSGGGRTDTQYF. The CDR3 nucleotides are TGTGCCAGCAGCGTAAGTGGGGGGGGACGCACAGATACGCAGTATTTT.